This T cell receptor (beta chain) was recorded in a study of CD8 T cells in ankylosing spondylitis. Study-wide points: Disease-linked clones reportedly showed significant enrichment in matched ankylosing spondylitis synovial fluid. Characteristic of ankylosing spondylitis blood, it appeared, was a TCR beta motif comprising eight highly homologous variants. Disease-linked clones bore a CD8+ phenotype and were relatively rare in peripheral blood. There were earlier reports of some motif variants in reactive arthritis synovial fluid and blood.

At least ten counts were recorded for this clonotype. Its antigen is currently unknown. TCR beta libraries were made by quantitative 5'-RACE with molecular barcodes. TCRdb re-analysed the 5' RACE reads in MiXCR, keeping a single row per CDR3 protein. Of 500,000 or so distinct CDR3 sequences in the sample, roughly 5.2% are singletons; the top ten hold under 4.5%. The CDR3 runs to 14 residues. V lost 7 bases and J 6 bases, leaving 19 bases between the germline ends. Germline V gene sequence: CDR1 DFQATT, CDR2 SNEGSKA (reference sequence). This rearrangement joins TRBV20-1 to TRBJ2-1, with D perhaps matching TRBD1 or TRBD2 (5 bases each). The sequenced sample consisted of blood, either unsorted or a sorted T cell fraction (not recorded which). The clonotype originates from a male donor with ankylosing spondylitis. This CDR3 reads CSDVSGDPSNEQFF. The CDR3 DNA reads as TGCAGTGATGTAAGTGGGGACCCCAGCAATGAGCAGTTCTTC.